One sample yielded the 2 T cell receptor beta chains listed below, sequenced in a study of blood T cell repertoires in COVID-19. Sequencing was performed with immunoSEQ multiplex PCR; in TCRdb, only in-frame clones are kept and a portion is missing. The sample yields about 170,000 clones, roughly nine tenths seen once. Sample: peripheral blood. These receptors all stem from a woman aged 55-69 years with COVID-19, enrolled during active disease.

This chain links TRBV3-1 (or the pseudogene TRBV3-2) with TRBJ2-7; 11 nucleotides agree with TRBD2. Unmatched junction bases numbered 5, after V lost 4 bases and J lost 0 bases. The CDR3 covers 16 residues. Germline V gene sequence: CDR1 LGHDT, CDR2 YNNKEL (reference sequence). In DNA, the CDR3 is TGTGCCAGCAGCCCTCTAGCGGGAGGCAGCTCCTACGAGCAGTACTTC. Translation gives CASSPLAGGSSYEQYF.

The chain has TRBV7-2 and TRBJ1-5, with 8 positions matching TRBD1. Germline loops: CDR1 SGHTA, CDR2 FQGNSA. This CDR3 is built from 12 residues. V shed 4 bases, J shed 13 bases, and the junction held 6 bases outside the gene matches. CDR3 sequence: CASSSRTGPQHF. CDR3 bases: TGTGCCAGCAGCTCGCGGACAGGGCCACAGCATTTT.